The 21 T cell receptor beta chains listed next were all sequenced from one sample in a study of shared clonotypes between healthy human individuals (dated by TCRdb to between 2020 and 2021). The library was built by means of the immunoSEQ multiplex PCR assay. TCRdb's version of the immuneACCESS table is confined to in-frame rearrangements and falls short of the full clone set. An unresolved V gene accounts for under half of the shortfall where checked; the remainder is of unknown origin. In this sample the table shows roughly 2 million clones, roughly 94% of which occur a single time. The top ten clones comprise roughly 1% of the sample. CD8 naive samples were obtained by positive selection for CCR7 among CD45RO-negative cells, yielding a CD45RA+CCR7+ population from which TemRA cells were excluded. Sequenced material: naive CD8+ T cells sorted from blood. Sample cell subset or site, as interpreted from the label and publication: CD45RA+CCR7+. The receptors come from a young man in good health.

This chain connects TRBV27 to TRBJ2-1; 10 positions match TRBD2. Germline CDR1 reads MNHEY; CDR2 reads SMNVEV (reference sequence). The V and J ends lost 7 bases and 8 bases, in that order; junction bases with no gene match: 5. The CDR3 sequence is 13 residues long. CDR3 DNA: TGTGCCAGCACCGACCTAGCGGGAGATGAGCAGTTCTTC. Amino acids: CASTDLAGDEQFF.

The rearrangement joins TRBV5-1 to TRBJ2-6; D tentatively fits TRBD1 or TRBD2 (5 bases each). Germline values: CDR1 SGHRS, CDR2 YFSETQ. Deletions cut 4 bases from V and 6 bases from J, with 17 bases between. The CDR3 is 16 residues long. The CDR3 region has the DNA TGCGCCAGCAGCCCGTCGGGGCCGGGTCTGGCCAACGTCCTGACTTTC. Encoded protein: CASSPSGPGLANVLTF.

Turning to this clone: The sample holds other DNA sequences that translate to the same CDR3. The chain has TRBV9 and TRBJ1-1; a possible D gene is TRBD1 (5 bases). V was clipped by 2 bases and J by 3 bases, with 8 bases between them. The CDR3 has 13 residues. The germline V gene encodes CDR1 SGDLS and CDR2 YYNGEE. DNA for the CDR3: TGTGCCAGCAGCGTGGGACCTTACACTGAAGCTTTCTTT. It specifies CASSVGPYTEAFF.

The chain employs TRBV5-6 and TRBJ2-7; D tentatively fits TRBD1 or TRBD2 (5 bases each). Between the trimmed V and J ends, which lost 4 bases and 1 base, there was a span of 15 bases. The germline CDR1 and CDR2 sequences are SGHDT and YYEEEE. CDR3 length: 15 residues. The CDR3 nucleotides are TGTGCCAGCAGCCCCAGGGACCCCATGTCCTACGAGCAGTACTTC. Amino acids: CASSPRDPMSYEQYF.

This chain uses TRBV10-3 with TRBJ1-2, with D maybe TRBD1 (5 bases). CDR3 length equals 15 residues. Trimming stripped 0 bases from V and 4 bases from J, with 12 bases between. Germline-derived CDR1 and CDR2 are ENHRY and SYGVKD. The CDR3 sequence is CAISESGTRIYGYTF. The DNA for the CDR3 is TGTGCCATCAGTGAGTCGGGGACCCGGATCTATGGCTACACCTTC.

The chain employs TRBV15 and TRBJ1-5; D uncertain. V lost 2 bases and J 4 bases, leaving 12 bases between the germline ends. From germline, CDR1 is LNHNV and CDR2 YYDKDF (reference sequence). This CDR3 spans 15 amino acids. The CDR3 reads CATSRTPGLNQPQHF. Here the CDR3 DNA reads TGTGCCACCAGCAGAACACCCGGCCTTAATCAGCCCCAGCATTTT.

J is TRBJ2-5 and V is TRBV29-1; 13 positions match TRBD2. CDR1 and CDR2 (germline): SQVTM, ANQGSEA. V lost 7 bases to trimming and J lost 5 bases; unmatched junction nucleotides: 7. The CDR3 is made up of 14 amino acids. The CDR3 loop reads CSARLAGGQETQYF. CDR3 nucleotide sequence: TGCAGCGCTAGACTAGCGGGGGGCCAGGAGACCCAGTACTTC.

The rearrangement uses TRBV6-5 and TRBJ2-7; TRBD2 agrees at 10 bases. The CDR3 is 15 residues long. The germline V gene encodes CDR1 MNHEY and CDR2 SVGAGI. V lost 2 bases and J lost 9; bases outside the gene matches: 10. As DNA, the CDR3 is TGTGCCAGCAGTTACGAGGCTAGCGGGGGCGAGGTGCAGTACTTC. It codes for CASSYEASGGEVQYF.

The V gene is TRBV7-9, the J gene TRBJ1-2; D is possibly TRBD1 (6 bases). The V end lost 3 bases, the J end lost 8 bases, and 16 bases lay between the germline ends. The CDR3 is 14 amino acids. Germline CDR1 and CDR2: SEHNR and FQNEAQ (reference sequence). The CDR3: CASSFLRGADGYTF. The CDR3 bases are TGTGCCAGCAGCTTTCTTAGGGGGGCGGACGGCTACACCTTC.

V and J are TRBV5-4 and TRBJ2-5; no definite D call. Germline values: CDR1 SGHNT, CDR2 YYREEE (reference sequence). CDR3 length: 14 residues. Trimming took off 0 bases at V and 2 bases at J, with 8 bases between the two ends. In DNA, the CDR3 is TGTGCCAGCAGCTTGGGTGTGGAACAAGAGACCCAGTACTTC. Its translation: CASSLGVEQETQYF.

The chain recombines TRBV7-9 with TRBJ2-7; 10 bases match TRBD1. The CDR3 sequence is 12 residues long. In germline, CDR1 is SEHNR, CDR2 FQNEAQ (reference sequence). V was clipped by 4 bases and J by 10 bases; unmatched bases: 4. The CDR3 reads CASSSGTGDQYF. The CDR3 bases are TGTGCCAGCAGCTCGGGGACAGGGGATCAGTACTTC.

This chain uses TRBV4-1 with TRBJ2-3; 7 bases are shared with TRBD2. From germline, CDR1 is MGHRA and CDR2 YSYEKL. V lost 8 bases to trimming and J lost 4 bases; unmatched junction nucleotides: 6. The CDR3 is made up of 13 amino acids. CDR3 residues: CASRSGTADTQYF. As DNA, the CDR3 is TGCGCCAGCCGAAGCGGGACTGCAGATACGCAGTATTTT.

In nucleotides, the CDR3 is TGCGCCAGCAGCCACGTGGGGCCCAATAATGAGCAGTTCTTC. Translating it yields CASSHVGPNNEQFF. The gene calls are TRBV4-1 and TRBJ2-1; possible D gene TRBD1, 5 bases. The CDR3 extends over 14 amino acids. Germline loops: CDR1 MGHRA, CDR2 YSYEKL. The ends were cut back, 3 bases at V and 7 bases at J, with 13 bases in the middle.

The rearrangement joins TRBV7-9 to TRBJ2-1; 7 bases map to TRBD1. Germline CDR1 reads SEHNR; CDR2 reads FQNEAQ (reference sequence). The CDR3 is 16 amino acids. The V gene end was trimmed by 3 bases and the J gene end by 5 bases; junction bases not matched to a gene: 10. CDR3 residues: CASSFLRDSPNNEQFF. The CDR3 bases are TGTGCCAGCAGCTTCCTCCGGGACAGTCCAAACAATGAGCAGTTCTTC.

The V gene is TRBV4-1, the J gene TRBJ2-1, with 8 positions matching TRBD2. Germline values: CDR1 MGHRA, CDR2 YSYEKL. The CDR3 consists of 14 residues. Trimming took 1 base from V and 9 from J; bases not matched to a gene: 5. As DNA, the CDR3 is TGCGCCAGCAGCCAAGCGGGGGGGCCTGGTGAGCAGTTCTTC. It yields the protein CASSQAGGPGEQFF.

The J gene is TRBJ2-7, the V gene TRBV5-6; D is uncertain. The CDR3 is 16 amino acids. V lost 4 bases and J 5 bases, leaving 22 bases between the germline ends. In germline, CDR1 is SGHDT, CDR2 YYEEEE. CDR3 amino acids: CASSPWAEYSAHEQYF. The CDR3 DNA follows: TGTGCCAGCAGCCCTTGGGCAGAGTATTCGGCTCACGAGCAGTACTTC.

The V gene is TRBV4-3, the J gene TRBJ2-7; TRBD1 might be the D (6 bases). The CDR3 consists of 14 residues. From germline, CDR1 is LGHNA and CDR2 YSLEER. V shed 1 base and J shed 1 base, with 8 bases lying between them. The CDR3 DNA reads as TGCGCCAGCAGCCAAGGGGACACTTCCTACGAGCAGTACTTC. It is translated as CASSQGDTSYEQYF.

A single count supports this clone. The V and J genes are TRBV4-1 and TRBJ2-7; 7 bases line up with TRBD1. CDR1 is MGHRA and CDR2 is YSYEKL in the germline V gene. Germline trimming cut 0 bases from V and 4 bases from J; bases unmatched to any gene: 9. The CDR3 runs 16 residues. Here the CDR3 DNA reads TGCGCCAGCAGCCAAGAATGGGGGACAGTTGGTTACGAGCAGTACTTC. Its translation is CASSQEWGTVGYEQYF.

This clone showed up just once. V gene TRBV29-1 combines with J gene TRBJ2-4, with D perhaps TRBD2 (5 bases). V dropped 4 bases and J dropped 7 bases, with 11 bases sitting between them. The CDR3 spans 12 residues. Germline V gives CDR1 SQVTM, CDR2 ANQGSEA. This chain's CDR3 is CSVVREGNIQYF. CDR3 DNA: TGCAGCGTTGTCAGAGAGGGTAACATTCAGTACTTC.

This clone showed up just once. The chain joins TRBV30 to TRBJ1-2; D gene ambiguous. Per germline, CDR1 GTSNPN and CDR2 SVGIG (reference sequence). Trimming took 3 bases from V and 0 from J, leaving 17 bases between them. The CDR3 covers 16 residues. The CDR3 spells CAWSPWWETPNYGYTF. The CDR3 DNA sequence: TGTGCCTGGAGCCCCTGGTGGGAGACCCCTAACTATGGCTACACCTTC.

This chain uses TRBV6-5 with TRBJ2-7, with 10 nucleotides matching TRBD2. This CDR3 has 13 residues. J gave up 6 bases and V 2 bases, and 1 base lay outside the gene matches. Germline V gene sequence: CDR1 MNHEY, CDR2 SVGAGI. CDR3 region: CASSYQREGEQYF. The CDR3, as DNA: TGTGCCAGCAGTTACCAGCGGGAGGGCGAGCAGTACTTC.